Listed below are T cell receptor beta chains from one sample, sequenced in a study of T cell repertoires in cytomegalovirus infection. MiXCR, run by TCRdb on the reads, gives a single entry per CDR3 protein. The sample has 300,000 to 400,000 distinct CDR3 sequences; about 29% are singletons. These receptors' antigens are unknown. The sample in question was cultured PBMCs, obtained from culture after CMV antigen stimulation. The source is a human donor in good health (CMV status not recorded). Some clones in this sample may be carry-over from other donors' samples. CDR3s leave out the opening cysteine and the closing phenylalanine or tryptophan.

>TRBJ2-1|TRBV6-5
ASSSTGTGSASNEQF
>TRBJ2-7|TRBV12-3/TRBV12-4
ASSFSGTYEQY
>TRBJ2-2|TRBV4-2
ASSQEGAGGPYTGELF
>TRBJ2-7|TRBV7-3
ASSAEWGPTYEQY
>TRBJ2-5|TRBV12-5
ASGLVQGSQETQY
>TRBJ1-1|TRBV28
ASTIPGSDEAF
>TRBJ2-3|TRBV28
ASSHGDTQY
>TRBJ2-6|TRBV7-9
ASFSRWGVTGANVLT
>TRBJ1-5|TRBV6-5
ASSAGRGSNQPQH
>TRBJ1-1|TRBV12-3/TRBV12-4
ASSGRGRGTEAF
>TRBJ1-4|TRBV7-9
ASSPGTVTNEKLF
>TRBJ2-3|TRBV28
ASSPPGADDTQY
>TRBJ1-2|TRBV19
ASSHRKTGSNYGYT
>TRBJ2-3|TRBV3-1
ASSQGSISTDTQY
>TRBJ2-2|TRBV3-1
ASSPGLAGGRNTGELF
>TRBJ2-7|TRBV29-1
SVGGGLTYEQY
>TRBJ2-1|TRBV2
ASRSGTSSYNEQF
>TRBJ1-1|TRBV28
ASARTGVNTEAF
>TRBJ2-7|TRBV5-1
ASESGGAGYEQY
>TRBJ2-1|TRBV11-2
ASSTSRVYQF
>TRBJ1-5|TRBV27
ASSLDFQGNQPQH
>TRBJ1-2|TRBV19
ASSIGTGDGYT
>TRBJ2-1|TRBV27
ATKGFPYNEQF
>TRBJ2-7|TRBV7-2
ASRSQQSSYEQY
>TRBJ2-7|TRBV27
ASSLSGTASYEQY
>TRBJ2-7|TRBV7-2
ASSRTRTGGEQY